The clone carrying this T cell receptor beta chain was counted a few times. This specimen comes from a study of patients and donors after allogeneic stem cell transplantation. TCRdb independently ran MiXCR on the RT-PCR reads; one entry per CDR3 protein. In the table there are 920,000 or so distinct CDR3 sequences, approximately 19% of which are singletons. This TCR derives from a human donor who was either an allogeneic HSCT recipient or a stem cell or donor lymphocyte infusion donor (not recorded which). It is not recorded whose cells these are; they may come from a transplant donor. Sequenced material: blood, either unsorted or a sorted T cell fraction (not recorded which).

CDR3 region: CASSLDASTSSYEQYF. DNA of the CDR3: TGCGCCAGCAGCTTGGACGCCAGCACTAGCTCCTACGAGCAGTACTTC. The V call is TRBV5-1, the J call TRBJ2-7, with TRBD2 as a possible D gene (5 bases). This CDR3 spans 16 amino acids. V was trimmed by 0 bases and J by 0 bases, leaving 13 bases between them. The germline gives CDR1 SGHRS, CDR2 YFSETQ.